The rows below give T cell receptor beta chains drawn from one sample of a study of blood T cell repertoires in COVID-19. Generated by immunoSEQ multiplex PCR, the TCRdb table keeps only in-frame clones and is missing some. Here the sample spans about 140,000 clones, approximately 88% being singletons. Sequencing used peripheral blood. The receptors were sampled from a human donor in a cohort sampled during active COVID-19. Each CDR3 is given with its conserved first and last residue. Fields, in order: CDR3 protein, CDR3 DNA, J gene, D gene, clone size, V gene. D genes are given only for firm matches. Rows give clone size only sometimes, using once, few, many, or a class for an expanded clone.

CDR3 protein: CASSEESGHLNTEAFF
CDR3 DNA: TGTGCCAGCAGTGAAGAATCGGGACACCTGAACACTGAAGCTTTCTTT
J gene: TRBJ1-1
D gene: .
clone size: .
V gene: TRBV2

CDR3 protein: CASSPTTTDRREETQYF
CDR3 DNA: TGTGCCAGCAGCCCCACCACCACCGACAGGCGCGAAGAGACCCAGTACTTC
J gene: TRBJ2-5
D gene: .
clone size: .
V gene: TRBV7-9

CDR3 protein: CAWSGGGDGYTF
CDR3 DNA: TGTGCCTGGAGTGGTGGAGGGGATGGCTACACCTTC
J gene: TRBJ1-2
D gene: .
clone size: .
V gene: TRBV30

CDR3 protein: CASSADSMNTEAFF
CDR3 DNA: TGTGCCAGCAGCGCGGACAGCATGAACACTGAAGCTTTCTTT
J gene: TRBJ1-1
D gene: .
clone size: .
V gene: TRBV7-8

CDR3 protein: CASSDNTYGYTF
CDR3 DNA: TGTGCCAGCAGCGACAACACCTATGGCTACACCTTC
J gene: TRBJ1-2
D gene: .
clone size: .
V gene: TRBV7-2

CDR3 protein: CASSPSASLVEQFF
CDR3 DNA: TGTGCCAGCAGCCCCTCCGCTAGCCTAGTAGAGCAGTTCTTC
J gene: TRBJ2-1
D gene: .
clone size: .
V gene: TRBV7-9

CDR3 protein: CASSSETSGGASSYEQYF
CDR3 DNA: TGCGCCAGCAGCTCGGAGACTAGCGGGGGGGCAAGCTCCTACGAGCAGTACTTC
J gene: TRBJ2-7
D gene: TRBD2
clone size: .
V gene: TRBV4-1

CDR3 protein: CASSTQGQSSGANVLTF
CDR3 DNA: TGTGCCAGTAGTACCCAGGGACAGAGCTCTGGGGCCAACGTCCTGACTTTC
J gene: TRBJ2-6
D gene: TRBD1
clone size: .
V gene: TRBV19

CDR3 protein: CASSSNRDPEAFF
CDR3 DNA: TGTGCCAGCAGTTCCAACAGAGACCCTGAAGCTTTCTTT
J gene: TRBJ1-1
D gene: .
clone size: .
V gene: TRBV27

CDR3 protein: CASSLENSGEQFF
CDR3 DNA: TGTGCCAGCAGCTTAGAGAATAGTGGTGAGCAGTTCTTC
J gene: TRBJ2-1
D gene: .
clone size: .
V gene: TRBV11-2

CDR3 protein: CASSLEGAGWAFF
CDR3 DNA: TGCGCCAGCAGCCTGGAAGGGGCGGGGTGGGCTTTCTTT
J gene: TRBJ1-1
D gene: .
clone size: .
V gene: TRBV5-1

CDR3 protein: CASSKTGSGYEQYF
CDR3 DNA: TGTGCCAGCAGTAAGACAGGTTCCGGCTACGAGCAGTACTTC
J gene: TRBJ2-7
D gene: .
clone size: few
V gene: TRBV28

CDR3 protein: CASSLPGGPSYNEQFF
CDR3 DNA: TGCGCCAGCAGCTTGCCTGGCGGGCCTTCCTACAATGAGCAGTTCTTC
J gene: TRBJ2-1
D gene: .
clone size: .
V gene: TRBV5-1

CDR3 protein: CASSQKGGTGEHSNQPQHF
CDR3 DNA: TGTGCCAGCAGTCAAAAGGGAGGGACAGGGGAACATAGCAATCAGCCCCAGCATTTT
J gene: TRBJ1-5
D gene: TRBD1
clone size: few
V gene: TRBV6-6

CDR3 protein: CALGGRWGNTEAFF
CDR3 DNA: TGTGCCCTGGGGGGAAGGTGGGGGAACACTGAAGCTTTCTTT
J gene: TRBJ1-1
D gene: .
clone size: .
V gene: TRBV28

CDR3 protein: CACKRRTGYNSDTQYF
CDR3 DNA: TGTGCCTGCAAAAGGAGGACAGGGTATAATTCAGATACGCAGTATTTT
J gene: TRBJ2-3
D gene: TRBD1
clone size: .
V gene: TRBV27

CDR3 protein: CATSDSSGATTEAFF
CDR3 DNA: TGTGCCACCAGTGATTCCTCAGGGGCGACCACTGAAGCTTTCTTT
J gene: TRBJ1-1
D gene: .
clone size: .
V gene: TRBV24-1

CDR3 protein: CASKTGGLFGYTF
CDR3 DNA: TGTGCCAGCAAGACAGGGGGATTGTTTGGCTACACCTTC
J gene: TRBJ1-2
D gene: TRBD1
clone size: .
V gene: TRBV6-5

CDR3 protein: CATSRDKAASAIQYF
CDR3 DNA: TGTGCCACCAGCAGAGATAAGGCGGCATCTGCCATTCAGTACTTC
J gene: TRBJ2-4
D gene: .
clone size: few
V gene: TRBV15

CDR3 protein: CASSQNRESSPLHF
CDR3 DNA: TGTGCCAGCAGCCAAAACAGGGAGAGTTCACCCCTCCACTTT
J gene: TRBJ1-6
D gene: .
clone size: .
V gene: TRBV3-1/TRBV3-2

CDR3 protein: CASSTRQGSNEKLFF
CDR3 DNA: TGTGCCAGCAGCACCCGACAGGGCTCTAATGAAAAACTGTTTTTT
J gene: TRBJ1-4
D gene: TRBD1
clone size: .
V gene: TRBV9

CDR3 protein: CSVQGPTFQETQYF
CDR3 DNA: TGCAGCGTTCAGGGGCCGACTTTCCAAGAGACCCAGTACTTC
J gene: TRBJ2-5
D gene: .
clone size: once
V gene: TRBV29-1

CDR3 protein: CASSLRAGVAGELFF
CDR3 DNA: TGTGCCAGCAGTTTACGGGCAGGGGTGGCCGGGGAGCTGTTTTTT
J gene: TRBJ2-2
D gene: .
clone size: .
V gene: TRBV28

CDR3 protein: CAISEGTGMKGTEAFF
CDR3 DNA: TGTGCCATCAGTGAGGGGACAGGGATGAAAGGCACTGAAGCTTTCTTT
J gene: TRBJ1-1
D gene: TRBD1
clone size: .
V gene: TRBV10-3

CDR3 protein: CASSPGQNYGYTF
CDR3 DNA: TGTGCCAGCAGCCCCGGACAGAACTATGGCTACACCTTC
J gene: TRBJ1-2
D gene: .
clone size: .
V gene: TRBV6-5

CDR3 protein: CASSITPGGLDNEQFF
CDR3 DNA: TGTGCCAGTAGTATAACGCCGGGGGGGTTAGACAATGAGCAGTTCTTC
J gene: TRBJ2-1
D gene: TRBD2
clone size: .
V gene: TRBV19

CDR3 protein: CASRVTGLGNQPQHF
CDR3 DNA: TGTGCCAGCAGGGTGACAGGGCTCGGCAATCAGCCCCAGCATTTT
J gene: TRBJ1-5
D gene: TRBD1
clone size: .
V gene: TRBV6-5

CDR3 protein: CATSDEQGGSDEQYF
CDR3 DNA: TGTGCCACCAGTGATGAACAGGGGGGCTCAGACGAGCAGTACTTC
J gene: TRBJ2-7
D gene: TRBD1
clone size: many
V gene: TRBV24-1

CDR3 protein: CASSITRSGTKNIQYF
CDR3 DNA: TGTGCCAGCAGCATCACTCGCAGCGGGACCAAAAACATTCAGTACTTC
J gene: TRBJ2-4
D gene: .
clone size: few
V gene: TRBV21-1

CDR3 protein: CATKAGVLNEIEEQYF
CDR3 DNA: TGCGCCACCAAAGCAGGGGTCCTTAATGAGATTGAAGAGCAGTACTTC
J gene: TRBJ2-7
D gene: .
clone size: few
V gene: TRBV5-1

CDR3 protein: CASRTSGRYNEQFF
CDR3 DNA: TGTGCCAGCCGCACTAGCGGGAGATACAATGAGCAGTTCTTC
J gene: TRBJ2-1
D gene: TRBD2
clone size: .
V gene: TRBV2

CDR3 protein: CASSIRQAGAGYTF
CDR3 DNA: TGTGCCAGTAGTATTCGACAGGCCGGAGCTGGCTACACCTTC
J gene: TRBJ1-2
D gene: .
clone size: .
V gene: TRBV19

CDR3 protein: CASSLSRTYNEQFF
CDR3 DNA: TGCGCCAGCAGCTTGAGCAGGACCTACAATGAGCAGTTCTTC
J gene: TRBJ2-1
D gene: .
clone size: .
V gene: TRBV5-1

CDR3 protein: CAWVGVGQATEAFF
CDR3 DNA: TGTGCCTGGGTAGGAGTGGGGCAGGCCACTGAAGCTTTCTTT
J gene: TRBJ1-1
D gene: .
clone size: once
V gene: TRBV30

CDR3 protein: CASSLGTSPGNTIYF
CDR3 DNA: TGTGCCAGCAGCTTGGGGACATCCCCCGGAAACACCATATATTTT
J gene: TRBJ1-3
D gene: .
clone size: .
V gene: TRBV11-2

CDR3 protein: CASSRDRAGAFF
CDR3 DNA: TGTGCCAGCTCTCGGGACAGGGCGGGAGCTTTCTTT
J gene: TRBJ1-1
D gene: TRBD1
clone size: .
V gene: TRBV18

CDR3 protein: CASSDFGRETQYF
CDR3 DNA: TGTGCCAGCAGTGATTTTGGCAGAGAGACCCAGTACTTC
J gene: TRBJ2-5
D gene: .
clone size: .
V gene: TRBV2

CDR3 protein: CASSDRVNYGYTF
CDR3 DNA: TGTGCCAGCAGCGACAGGGTAAACTATGGCTACACCTTC
J gene: TRBJ1-2
D gene: TRBD1
clone size: few
V gene: TRBV14

CDR3 protein: CASSEASGNWGYTF
CDR3 DNA: TGTGCCAGCAGTGAAGCTTCGGGTAATTGGGGCTACACCTTC
J gene: TRBJ1-2
D gene: .
clone size: .
V gene: TRBV6-1

CDR3 protein: CATSKDRDTEAFF
CDR3 DNA: TGTGCCACCAGTAAGGACAGGGACACTGAAGCTTTCTTT
J gene: TRBJ1-1
D gene: TRBD1
clone size: .
V gene: TRBV15

CDR3 protein: CASSRLAGETQYF
CDR3 DNA: TGCGCCAGCAGCCGACTAGCAGGAGAGACCCAGTACTTC
J gene: TRBJ2-5
D gene: TRBD2
clone size: .
V gene: TRBV4-1

CDR3 protein: CAWIRDGQDTQYF
CDR3 DNA: TGTGCCTGGATCAGGGATGGCCAAGATACGCAGTATTTT
J gene: TRBJ2-3
D gene: .
clone size: .
V gene: TRBV30

CDR3 protein: CASSLGVERNQPQHF
CDR3 DNA: TGTGCCAGCAGCCTAGGGGTTGAGAGAAATCAGCCCCAGCATTTT
J gene: TRBJ1-5
D gene: .
clone size: .
V gene: TRBV3-1/TRBV3-2

CDR3 protein: CASSISRQGSWYTF
CDR3 DNA: TGTGCCAGTAGTATCTCTAGGCAGGGGAGTTGGTACACCTTC
J gene: TRBJ1-2
D gene: .
clone size: .
V gene: TRBV19

CDR3 protein: CASSLVGGLNTGELFF
CDR3 DNA: TGCGCCAGCAGCTTGGTTGGGGGACTCAACACCGGGGAGCTGTTTTTT
J gene: TRBJ2-2
D gene: .
clone size: few
V gene: TRBV5-1

CDR3 protein: CASSRGRGLSGTEAFF
CDR3 DNA: TGTGCCAGCAGTCGGGGCAGGGGGCTTTCCGGCACTGAAGCTTTCTTT
J gene: TRBJ1-1
D gene: TRBD1
clone size: few
V gene: TRBV6-6

CDR3 protein: CASSLQFSGQETQYF
CDR3 DNA: TGCGCCAGCAGCTTGCAATTTAGCGGCCAAGAGACCCAGTACTTC
J gene: TRBJ2-5
D gene: .
clone size: .
V gene: TRBV5-1

CDR3 protein: CASSRRGLSSYNEQFF
CDR3 DNA: TGTGCCAGCAGCCGGCGGGGGTTAAGCTCCTACAATGAGCAGTTCTTC
J gene: TRBJ2-1
D gene: TRBD2
clone size: .
V gene: TRBV7-2

CDR3 protein: CASSQRTGGADTEAFF
CDR3 DNA: TGTGCCAGCTCACAACGGACAGGGGGCGCGGACACTGAAGCTTTCTTT
J gene: TRBJ1-1
D gene: TRBD1
clone size: .
V gene: TRBV18

CDR3 protein: CASSLQGGGSPLHF
CDR3 DNA: TGTGCCAGCAGCTTGCAAGGGGGTGGTTCACCCCTCCACTTT
J gene: TRBJ1-6
D gene: .
clone size: .
V gene: TRBV5-6

CDR3 protein: CASSWTGDNSPLHF
CDR3 DNA: TGTGCCAGCAGTTGGACAGGGGACAATTCACCCCTCCACTTT
J gene: TRBJ1-6
D gene: TRBD1
clone size: once
V gene: TRBV28

CDR3 protein: CASSLTGSGTEAFF
CDR3 DNA: TGTGCCAGCAGCCTGACAGGGTCGGGCACTGAAGCTTTCTTT
J gene: TRBJ1-1
D gene: TRBD1
clone size: .
V gene: TRBV6-2/TRBV6-3

CDR3 protein: CASSEEVIGWIEAFF
CDR3 DNA: TGTGCCAGCAGTGAAGAAGTTATCGGGTGGATTGAAGCTTTCTTT
J gene: TRBJ1-1
D gene: .
clone size: .
V gene: TRBV6-1